This T cell receptor (beta chain) was sequenced for a study of human T cells and chemical hapten exposure. TCRdb ran MiXCR on the RACE reads and lists one entry per CDR3 protein. In the table there are tens of thousands of distinct CDR3 sequences, about 9% of which are singletons. This clonotype was counted many times. As for time point: patch test 2, 6 weeks after DPC sensitization. Regarding treatment: therapeutic diphenylcyclopropenone sensitization with weekly scalp DPC. The study extracted total RNA from unfractionated whole blood. Sequences were derived from whole blood, sampled in connection with sensitization to the hapten diphenylcyclopropenone (DPC). This clonotype was sampled from a woman in her 50s with alopecia areata. Some clones in this sample may be carry-over from other donors' samples.

This CDR3 is CSARVQNTIYF. Here the CDR3 DNA reads TGCAGTGCTAGGGTCCAAAACACCATATATTTT. The rearrangement joins TRBV20-1 to TRBJ1-3; D not certain. The CDR3 is made up of 11 amino acids. The germline V gene has CDR1 DFQATT and CDR2 SNEGSKA (reference sequence). V lost 3 bases and J lost 6, with 6 bases in between.